Listed below are T cell receptor beta chains from one sample, sequenced in a study of blood T cell repertoires in COVID-19. The repertoire was sequenced with immunoSEQ multiplex PCR; TCRdb's copy has only in-frame clones and lacks some. The sample includes roughly 79,000 clones, 65% to 85% of them seen just once. Input material: peripheral blood. Receptors were obtained from a man in his fifties with acute or convalescent COVID-19. Each CDR3 is given with its conserved first and last residue. The D gene is left open where the match is weak. A row's size may be missing; if present it is once, few, many or a size class.

-	-	15	TRBV11-1	TRBJ2-2	TGTGCCAGCAGCCAAAAGGGGGGGCGCACCGGGGAGCTGTTTTTT	CASSQKGGRTGELFF
-	-	12	TRBV7-3	TRBJ2-2	TGTGCCAGCAGCAGGGGGACCGGGGAGCTGTTTTTT	CASSRGTGELFF
-	-	15	TRBV4-3	TRBJ1-2	TGCGCCAGCAGCCAAGATAGTGGAGGGAACTATGGCTACACCTTC	CASSQDSGGNYGYTF
-	once	15	TRBV30	TRBJ1-5	TGTGCCTGGAGTTGGGGGGGACCACTAAATCAGCCCCAGCATTTT	CAWSWGGPLNQPQHF
-	-	15	TRBV4-3	TRBJ1-6	TGCGCCAGCAGCCATGCTGGGCCCCAGGGTTCACCCCTCCACTTT	CASSHAGPQGSPLHF
TRBD1	-	17	TRBV7-6	TRBJ2-3	TGTGCCAGCACCCGACACGACAGGGCAAGTAGAACAGATACGCAGTATTTT	CASTRHDRASRTDTQYF
TRBD2	-	16	TRBV5-1	TRBJ2-7	TGCGCCAGCAGCTCAGCCTCGACTAGCGGAAGCTACGAGCAGTACTTC	CASSSASTSGSYEQYF
TRBD2	-	15	TRBV19	TRBJ2-1	TGTGCCAGTACCCCACGGACTAGCGGGAGGAATGAGCAGTTCTTC	CASTPRTSGRNEQFF
TRBD1	few	14	TRBV9	TRBJ2-3	TGTGCCAGCAGCGTACGACAGGGGGCAGATACGCAGTATTTT	CASSVRQGADTQYF
TRBD2	-	18	TRBV9	TRBJ2-1	TGTGCCAGCAGCGTTTGGGCCGGGACTAGCCGACCCCACAATGAGCAGTTCTTC	CASSVWAGTSRPHNEQFF
-	-	15	TRBV3-1/TRBV3-2	TRBJ1-4	TGTGCCAGCAGCCTCTCCGTGCCCGGAGTTGAAAAACTGTTTTTT	CASSLSVPGVEKLFF
TRBD2	-	16	TRBV10-1	TRBJ2-5	TGCGCCAGCAGTGGAGGCAGCGGGGGAACCGGGGGGACCCAGTACTTC	CASSGGSGGTGGTQYF
TRBD1	-	15	TRBV5-1	TRBJ2-4	TGCGCCAGCAGCTTGGGGGACAGCCGGGTGGACATTCAGTACTTC	CASSLGDSRVDIQYF
-	-	13	TRBV4-3	TRBJ2-7	TGCGCCAGCAGCCAAGATTACTCCTACGAGCAGTACTTC	CASSQDYSYEQYF
-	once	15	TRBV5-5	TRBJ1-2	TGTGCCAGCAGCTTTTGGGAAAGGGCAGGGTATGGCTACACCTTC	CASSFWERAGYGYTF
TRBD1	few	12	TRBV2	TRBJ2-7	TGTGCCAGCAGTGGACAGGGTTACGAGCAGTACTTC	CASSGQGYEQYF
-	-	12	TRBV28	TRBJ1-2	TGTGCCAGCACTCCGGGGAACTATGGCTACACCTTC	CASTPGNYGYTF
TRBD1	-	15	TRBV19	TRBJ2-3	TGTGCCAGTAGTAAGGGACAGCCCAGCACAGATACGCAGTATTTT	CASSKGQPSTDTQYF
TRBD2	-	15	TRBV5-4	TRBJ2-5	TGTGCCAGCAGCTTTGGCGGGAGGGCCGGAGAGACCCAGTACTTC	CASSFGGRAGETQYF
-	-	14	TRBV7-8	TRBJ2-5	TGTGCCAGCAGCCTAGGGACATGGCAAGAGACCCAGTACTTC	CASSLGTWQETQYF
TRBD1	-	12	TRBV10-3	TRBJ1-2	TGTGCCATCAGTCGTGACAGGGCCGGCTACACCTTC	CAISRDRAGYTF
TRBD1	-	15	TRBV4-3	TRBJ1-5	TGCGCCAGCAGCCCCTGGACAGGGGACAATCAGCCCCAGCATTTT	CASSPWTGDNQPQHF
-	-	15	TRBV2	TRBJ1-2	TGTGCCAGCAGTGGCGATACTAAAGGTTTAGGTGGCTACACCTTC	CASSGDTKGLGGYTF
-	-	15	TRBV5-1	TRBJ2-5	TGCGCCAGCAAAGCTAAGGGCCAGCGGCAAGAGACCCAGTACTTC	CASKAKGQRQETQYF
TRBD2	-	15	TRBV11-2	TRBJ2-7	TGTGCCAGCATCCAGGGACTAGCGGCACCCTACGAGCAGTACTTC	CASIQGLAAPYEQYF
-	few	13	TRBV11-3	TRBJ1-2	TGTGCCAGCAGCTTTAACGGGGACTATGGCTACACCTTC	CASSFNGDYGYTF